This passage covers 22 T cell receptor beta chains from one sample sequenced in a study of tumor-infiltrating lymphocytes in primary liver carcinoma (dated by TCRdb to about 2017). Total RNA and DNA were co-extracted without cell sorting from around 20-30 mg of bulk tissue using the AllPrep DNA/RNA mini kit. TCRdb names Illumina HiSeq 2500 as the instrument used. A constant-region primer and ProtoScript II reverse transcriptase were used to reverse-transcribe TCRbeta-specific cDNA from about 500 ng total RNA. TCRbeta libraries were built with three nested multiplex PCR rounds, a slightly modified ARM-PCR procedure. The first two PCR rounds used multiplex TRBV1-TRBV30 forward primers with a Cbeta reverse primer, each for approximately 9 cycles. The public reads were quality trimmed at Q25 with fastp and then assembled into clones with MiXCR by TCRdb, keeping productive beta chains. CDR3 protein sequences are deduplicated, and each keeps its most common genes and DNA. This sample gives roughly 120,000 distinct CDR3 sequences in total; approximately 64% of them show up just once. The biggest ten clones account for 8% to 9% of the sample.

Sequenced material: liver tumor tissue from sampling region 3. What the cell subset or site label conveys for this sample: tumor region T3, left-lateral pole. Source of these receptors: a woman aged 55-69 years with primary liver carcinoma and hepatitis B virus infection.

A note on this clonotype: Relative to the germline gene, one junction end is altered; a read error may explain this. This chain connects TRBV11-2 to TRBJ2-3; weak D call: TRBD2 (5 bases). This CDR3 is 17 amino acids long. Germline V gene data show CDR1 as SGHAT and CDR2 as FQNNGV. The CDR3 sequence is CASSLGLVTVSADTQYF. The DNA for the CDR3 is TGTGCAAGCAGCTTAGGGCTTGTGACGGTTAGCGCAGATACGCAGTATTTT.

This clonotype was recorded many times. The chain is built from TRBV29-1 and TRBJ2-2, with unresolved D. This CDR3 is built from 13 residues. Trimming removed 3 bases from V and 2 bases from J, with 7 bases in between. In germline, CDR1 is SQVTM, CDR2 ANQGSEA. The CDR3: CSVDSTNTGELFF. The CDR3 DNA follows: TGCAGCGTTGATTCGACTAACACCGGGGAGCTGTTTTTT.

Concerning this clonotype itself: An end of the junction does not agree with germline; a read error may underlie this. The V call is TRBV11-2, the J call TRBJ2-5, with D uncertain. Germline CDR1 SGHAT, CDR2 FQNNGV. The CDR3 runs to 13 residues. The CDR3 bases are TGTGTCAGCAGCTCACAGTACCAAGAGACCCAGTGCTTC. Its translation is CVSSSQYQETQCF.

This clonotype appeared a few times. This may come from a read error, since a much larger clone is one base off. Since no conserved phenylalanine or tryptophan closes the CDR3, a read error is the likely cause. This sequence joins TRBV6-2 or TRBV6-3 and TRBJ1-5; 7 bases are shared with TRBD1. The CDR3 is made up of 13 amino acids. CDR1 is MNHEY and CDR2 is SVGEGT in the germline V gene. V lost 7 bases, J lost 4 bases, and 4 bases stayed unmatched. CDR3 bases: TGTGCCAGCATCCGGGACAGAAATCAGCCCCAGCATTAT. This sequence encodes CASIRDRNQPQHY.

A remark on this clonotype: The conserved closing phenylalanine or tryptophan is absent in this CDR3, likely reflecting a read error. The chain uses TRBV20-1 and TRBJ2-7; 7 bases match TRBD1. Losses at the gene ends were 3 bases for V and 1 base for J; bases not matched to a gene: 6. Germline loops: CDR1 DFQATT, CDR2 SNEGSKA (reference sequence). This CDR3 has 14 residues. The CDR3, as DNA: TGCAGTGCTAGCTCCGGGACAGAATCCTACGAGCAGTACTCC. Translating it yields CSASSGTESYEQYS.

Comment on this clonotype: Because it lacks the conserved phenylalanine or tryptophan at the end, this CDR3 is likely a read error. This rearrangement joins TRBV4-1 to TRBJ2-1; 10 positions match TRBD2. The CDR3 length is 14 residues. The V and J ends lost 1 base and 9 bases, in that order; junction bases with no gene match: 3. Germline-derived CDR1 and CDR2 are MGHRA and YSYEKL. In nucleotides, the CDR3 is TGCGCCAGCAGCCAAGGGGGACTAGCGATTGAGCAGTTCTCC. Translating gives CASSQGGLAIEQFS.

Ten or more counts support this clonotype. V and J are TRBV29-1 and TRBJ2-3; 7 bases are shared with TRBD2. Unmatched junction bases numbered 4, after V lost 7 bases and J lost 0 bases. Germline lookup yields CDR1 SQVTM and CDR2 ANQGSEA. This CDR3 region has 13 residues. The CDR3 bases are TGCAGCGCTGGGGGGGTCAGCACAGATACGCAGTATTTT. Protein: CSAGGVSTDTQYF.

A word on this clonotype: This may come from a read error, since a much larger clone is one base off. The rearrangement uses TRBV6-6 and TRBJ2-1; maybe TRBD2 (6 bases). The CDR3 sequence is 12 residues long. Germline lookup yields CDR1 MNHNY and CDR2 SVGAGI (reference sequence). This chain's CDR3 is CDSSYSEGEQFF. CDR3 nucleotide sequence: TGTGACAGCAGTTACTCGGAGGGTGAGCAGTTCTTC.

Worth noting for this clonotype: The junction shows a germline mismatch at one end, possibly a read error. The V gene is TRBV12-3 or TRBV12-4, the J gene TRBJ1-2, with 7 positions matching TRBD1. The CDR3 is 14 residues long. DNA of the CDR3: TGTACCAGCAGTTTGCTGACAGGGTTCCTTGGCTACACCTTC. This sequence encodes CTSSLLTGFLGYTF.

Comments on this clonotype: Relative to the germline gene, one junction end is altered; a read error may explain this. This rearrangement joins TRBV7-9 to TRBJ1-2, with 10 bases identical to TRBD1. The CDR3 contains 15 residues. Germline assignment: CDR1 SEHNR and CDR2 FQNEAQ (reference sequence). CDR3 in amino acids: CTSSQLTGGACGYTF. CDR3 DNA sequence: TGTACCAGCAGCCAACTGACAGGGGGCGCCTGTGGCTACACCTTC.

As regards this clonotype: A much more abundant neighbour one base away suggests this may be a read error. V and J are TRBV4-1 and TRBJ1-1; D remains ambiguous. This CDR3 spans 14 amino acids. V shed 1 base and J shed 8 bases, with 14 bases lying between them. The germline V gene has CDR1 MGHRA and CDR2 YSYEKL. CDR3 DNA sequence: TGCGCCAGCAGCCAAGTCCGCGGGCAGCTAGAAGCTTTCTTT. Residues: CASSQVRGQLEAFF.

With respect to this clonotype: The conserved phenylalanine or tryptophan is not found at the CDR3 terminus, so this likely reflects a read error. The V and J genes are TRBV6-2 or TRBV6-3 and TRBJ1-1; 11 bases align to TRBD1. The CDR3 loop spans 15 amino acids. Germline CDR1 and CDR2: MNHEY and SVGEGT. The CDR3 coding sequence is TGTGCCAGTAGTTACCGGACAGGGGGCCGCACTGAAGCTTTCCTT. It translates to CASSYRTGGRTEAFL.

In regard to this clonotype: Without the conserved terminal phenylalanine or tryptophan, this CDR3 likely stems from a read error. This sequence joins TRBV11-3 and TRBJ2-5, with a possible D match to TRBD2 (5 bases). The CDR3 runs to 15 residues. V lost 3 bases and J 3 bases, leaving 14 bases between the germline ends. Per germline, CDR1 SGHNT and CDR2 YENEEA. This CDR3 is CASSLRTYGEETQYI. As DNA, the CDR3 is TGTGCCAGCAGCTTGAGGACTTACGGTGAAGAGACCCAGTACATC.

As regards this clonotype: The junction shows a germline mismatch at one end, possibly a read error. V is TRBV7-9 and J is TRBJ2-7; tentatively, D is TRBD2 (5 bases). Germline assignment: CDR1 SEHNR and CDR2 FQNEAQ (reference sequence). The CDR3 contains 13 residues. CDR3 loop: CASSLASHHQQYF. The DNA of the CDR3 is TGTGCCAGTAGCTTAGCGAGCCACCACCAGCAGTACTTC.

The chain employs TRBV6-6 and TRBJ1-1; D possibly corresponds to TRBD1 (6 bases). Germline V gene data show CDR1 as MNHNY and CDR2 as SVGAGI (reference sequence). The CDR3 is made up of 13 amino acids. The CDR3 nucleotides are TGTAGCAGCAGCATGACAGGAAACACTGAAGCTTTCTTT. It specifies CSSSMTGNTEAFF.

Turning to this clonotype: One end of the junction fails to match germline, which may point to a read error. The gene calls are TRBV6-1 and TRBJ2-7; TRBD2 might be the D (6 bases). The CDR3 is 14 amino acids. Germline V gene data show CDR1 as MNHNS and CDR2 as SASEGT. The CDR3 DNA is TGTGCCAGCAGTGACTATGGAGGGAGCTACGTGCAGCACTTC. This sequence encodes CASSDYGGSYVQHF.

In regard to this clonotype: Relative to the germline gene, one junction end is altered; a read error may explain this. The chain uses TRBV6-1 and TRBJ2-1; 9 nucleotides align to TRBD1. The CDR3 is made up of 16 amino acids. Germline loops: CDR1 MNHNS, CDR2 SASEGT. In DNA form, the CDR3 reads TGTGCCAGCAGAGGCTATGGGACAGGGTCCTACAATGAGCGGTTCTTC. It codes for CASRGYGTGSYNERFF.

As to this clonotype: One end of the junction does not line up with germline, which may come from a read error. This sequence joins TRBV4-1 and TRBJ1-1, with a possible D match to TRBD1 (6 bases). Germline V gives CDR1 MGHRA, CDR2 YSYEKL. CDR3 length: 15 residues. This CDR3 is CASSPSVVQGIEAFF. The CDR3 DNA sequence: TGCGCCAGTAGCCCCTCAGTCGTTCAGGGGATTGAAGCTTTCTTT.

This clonotype was observed at least ten times. The V gene is TRBV29-1, the J gene TRBJ2-1, with D possibly being TRBD1 or TRBD2 (5 bases each). The length of the CDR3 is 18 residues. V was clipped by 0 bases and J by 3 bases, with 21 bases between them. Per germline, CDR1 SQVTM and CDR2 ANQGSEA. CDR3 DNA: TGCAGCGTTGAAGATCAGGGATGGGGGAGCGTTGGCTACAATGAGCAGTTCTTC. Translation gives CSVEDQGWGSVGYNEQFF.

About this clonotype itself: The final CDR3 position lacks the conserved phenylalanine or tryptophan, pointing to a likely read error. The chain carries TRBV11-2 and TRBJ2-1; D unclear. Germline CDR1 is SGHAT and CDR2 is FQNNGV. The CDR3 has 11 amino acids. CDR3 bases: TGTGCCAGCAGCTCCTACATTGAGCAGTTCTAC. Its translation: CASSSYIEQFY.

This clonotype was picked up one time. This sequence may be a read error, since a much larger clone differs from it by one base. The chain links TRBV12-5 to TRBJ2-1; no clear D. The CDR3 has 14 residues. The germline V gene encodes CDR1 LGHNT and CDR2 FRNRAP. CDR3 loop: CPSGFEVAYNGQFF. In nucleotides, the CDR3 is TGTCCTAGTGGTTTCGAGGTAGCTTACAATGGGCAGTTCTTC.

Worth noting for this clonotype: The conserved closing phenylalanine or tryptophan is absent in this CDR3, likely reflecting a read error. J is TRBJ2-7 and V is TRBV11-2, with TRBD2 as a possible D gene (5 bases). The germline CDR1 and CDR2 sequences are SGHAT and FQNNGV. The CDR3 extends over 13 amino acids. Trimming removed 2 bases from V and 6 bases from J, with 11 bases in between. The CDR3 bases are TGTGCCAGCAGCTTAAGTAGTGGGAGCGAGCAGTACCTC. This gives the protein CASSLSSGSEQYL.